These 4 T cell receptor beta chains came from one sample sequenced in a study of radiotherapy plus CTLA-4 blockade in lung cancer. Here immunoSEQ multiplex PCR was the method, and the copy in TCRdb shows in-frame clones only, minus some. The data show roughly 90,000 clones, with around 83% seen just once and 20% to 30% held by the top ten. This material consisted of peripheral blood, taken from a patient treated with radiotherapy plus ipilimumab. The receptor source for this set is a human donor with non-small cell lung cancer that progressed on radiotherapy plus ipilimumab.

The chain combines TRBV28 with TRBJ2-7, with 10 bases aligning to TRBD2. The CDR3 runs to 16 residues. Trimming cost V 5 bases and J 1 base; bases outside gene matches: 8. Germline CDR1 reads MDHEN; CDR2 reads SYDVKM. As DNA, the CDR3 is TGTGCCAGCAGTGTGGGGTCTAGCGGGAGTTCCTACGAGCAGTACTTC. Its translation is CASSVGSSGSSYEQYF.

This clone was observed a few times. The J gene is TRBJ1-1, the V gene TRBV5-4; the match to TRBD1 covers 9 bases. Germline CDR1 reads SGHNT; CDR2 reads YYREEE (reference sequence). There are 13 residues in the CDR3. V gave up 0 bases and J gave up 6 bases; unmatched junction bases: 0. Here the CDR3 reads CASSLGDRAEAFF. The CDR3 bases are TGTGCCAGCAGCTTGGGGGACAGGGCTGAAGCTTTCTTT. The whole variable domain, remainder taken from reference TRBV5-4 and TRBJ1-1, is ETGVTQSPTHLIKTRGQQVTLRCSSQSGHNTVSWYQQALGQGPQFIFQYYREEENGRGNFPPRFSGLQFPNYSSELNVNALELDDSALYLCASSLGDRAEAFFGQGTRLTVV.

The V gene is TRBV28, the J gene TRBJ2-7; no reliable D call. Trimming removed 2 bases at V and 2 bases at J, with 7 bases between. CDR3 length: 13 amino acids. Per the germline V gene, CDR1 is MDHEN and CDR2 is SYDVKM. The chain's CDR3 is CASSLVQTYEQYV. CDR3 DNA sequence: TGTGCCAGCAGTTTAGTTCAGACCTACGAGCAGTACGTC.

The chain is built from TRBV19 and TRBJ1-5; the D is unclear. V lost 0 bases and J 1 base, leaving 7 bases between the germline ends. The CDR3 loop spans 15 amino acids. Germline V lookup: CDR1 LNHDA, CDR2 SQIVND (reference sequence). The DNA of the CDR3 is TGTGCCAGTAGTATAGAGAGATGGAGCAATCAGCCCCAGCATTTT. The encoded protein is CASSIERWSNQPQHF.